This section outlines one TCR beta chain sequence together with its context. In the original workflow: Reference gene primer amplification yielded estimated nucleated cell counts. Clones were sequenced by immunoSEQ multiplex PCR, and TCRdb holds only the in-frame ones, with some missing. V and J calls and clone size are those listed in that table; D and trimming were worked out from the DNA. Altogether some 300,000 clones are present, around 87% being singletons, with the ten largest covering roughly 1.3%. The CDR3 has 11 amino acids. These data belong to a study of blood T cell repertoires in COVID-19. Looking at the study overall: Spain, Italy and the United States supplied samples that represented acute and convalescent COVID-19. T cells, B-cell-depleted T cells, or PBMCs supplied cDNA or gDNA.

Sample: peripheral blood. This clonotype originated in a man between 65 and 79 years old with acute or convalescent COVID-19. The chain carries TRBV21-1 and TRBJ1-2; the table's D call TRBD1 went unverified against the DNA. TRBV21-1 is an annotated pseudogene. The CDR3 nucleotides read TGTGCCAGCAGGTACAGAGATGGCTACACCTTC. Protein: CASRYRDGYTF.